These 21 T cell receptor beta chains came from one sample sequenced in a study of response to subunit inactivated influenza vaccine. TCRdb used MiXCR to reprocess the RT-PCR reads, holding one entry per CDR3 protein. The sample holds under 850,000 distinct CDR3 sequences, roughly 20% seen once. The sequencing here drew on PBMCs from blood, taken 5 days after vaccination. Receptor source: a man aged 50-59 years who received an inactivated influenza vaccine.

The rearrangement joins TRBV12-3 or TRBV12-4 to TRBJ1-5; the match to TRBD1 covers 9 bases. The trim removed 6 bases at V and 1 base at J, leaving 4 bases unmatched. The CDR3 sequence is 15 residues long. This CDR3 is CASSSDRGSNQPQHF. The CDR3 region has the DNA TGTGCCAGCAGCTCGGACAGGGGAAGCAATCAGCCCCAGCATTTT.

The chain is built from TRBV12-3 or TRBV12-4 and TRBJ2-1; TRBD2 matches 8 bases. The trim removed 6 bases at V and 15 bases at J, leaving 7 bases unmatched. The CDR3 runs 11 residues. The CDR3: CASREAGDLFF. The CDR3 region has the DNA TGTGCCAGCAGGGAAGCGGGAGATCTGTTCTTC.

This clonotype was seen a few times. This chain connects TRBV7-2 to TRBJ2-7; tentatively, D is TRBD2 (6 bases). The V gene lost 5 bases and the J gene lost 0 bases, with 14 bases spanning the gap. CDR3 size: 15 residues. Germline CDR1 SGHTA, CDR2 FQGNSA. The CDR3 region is CASSPWAGSSYEQYF. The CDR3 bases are TGTGCCAGCAGCCCGTGGGCGGGGAGCTCCTACGAGCAGTACTTC.

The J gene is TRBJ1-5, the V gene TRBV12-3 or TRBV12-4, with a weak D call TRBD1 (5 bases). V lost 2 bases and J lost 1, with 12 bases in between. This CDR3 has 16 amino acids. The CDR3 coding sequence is TGTGCCAGCAGTTTAAGTAGGGGCGCCAGCAATCAGCCCCAGCATTTT. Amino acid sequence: CASSLSRGASNQPQHF.

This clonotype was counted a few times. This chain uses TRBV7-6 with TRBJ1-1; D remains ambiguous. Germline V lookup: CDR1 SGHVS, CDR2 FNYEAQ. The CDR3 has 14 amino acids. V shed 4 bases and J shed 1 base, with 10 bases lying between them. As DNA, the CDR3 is TGTGCCAGCAGCTCCAATCGGGCGAACACTGAAGCTTTCTTT. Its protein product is CASSSNRANTEAFF. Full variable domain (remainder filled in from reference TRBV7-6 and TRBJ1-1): GAGVSQSPRYKVTKRGQDVALRCDPISGHVSLYWYRQALGQGPEFLTYFNYEAQQDKSGLPNDRFSAERPEGSISTLTIQRTEQRDSAMYRCASSSNRANTEAFFGQGTRLTVV.

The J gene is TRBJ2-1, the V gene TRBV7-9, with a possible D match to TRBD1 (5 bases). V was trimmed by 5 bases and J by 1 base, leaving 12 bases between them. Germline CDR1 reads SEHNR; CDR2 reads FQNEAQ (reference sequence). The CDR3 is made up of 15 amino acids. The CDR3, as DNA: TGTGCCAGCAGCCTAGACGCAGGGTCCTACAATGAGCAGTTCTTC. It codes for CASSLDAGSYNEQFF.

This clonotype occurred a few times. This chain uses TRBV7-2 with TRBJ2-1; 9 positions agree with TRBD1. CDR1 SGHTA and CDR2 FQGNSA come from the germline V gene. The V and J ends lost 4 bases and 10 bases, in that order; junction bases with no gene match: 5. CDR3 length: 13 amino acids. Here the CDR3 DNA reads TGTGCCAGCAGCTCCCGACAGGGGGTCGAGCAGTTCTTC. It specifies CASSSRQGVEQFF.

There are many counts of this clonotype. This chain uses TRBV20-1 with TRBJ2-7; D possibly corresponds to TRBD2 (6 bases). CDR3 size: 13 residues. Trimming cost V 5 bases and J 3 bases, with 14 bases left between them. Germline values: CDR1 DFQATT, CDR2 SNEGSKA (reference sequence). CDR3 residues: CSAPPFGGYEQYF. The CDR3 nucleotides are TGCAGTGCTCCACCTTTCGGGGGCTACGAGCAGTACTTC.

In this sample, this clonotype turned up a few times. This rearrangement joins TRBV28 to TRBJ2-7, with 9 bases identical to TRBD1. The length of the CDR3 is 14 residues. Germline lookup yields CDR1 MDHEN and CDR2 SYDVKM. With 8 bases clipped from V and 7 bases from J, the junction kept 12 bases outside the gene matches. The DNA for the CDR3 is TGTGCCAGCGGCGCCGGGACAGGGATTTGGGAGCAGTACTTC. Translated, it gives CASGAGTGIWEQYF.

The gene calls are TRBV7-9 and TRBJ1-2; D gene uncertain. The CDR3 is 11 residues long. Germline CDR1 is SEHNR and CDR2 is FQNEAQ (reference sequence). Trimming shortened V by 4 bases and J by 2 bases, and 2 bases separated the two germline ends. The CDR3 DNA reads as TGTGCCAGCAGCTACAACTATGGCTACACCTTC. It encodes CASSYNYGYTF.

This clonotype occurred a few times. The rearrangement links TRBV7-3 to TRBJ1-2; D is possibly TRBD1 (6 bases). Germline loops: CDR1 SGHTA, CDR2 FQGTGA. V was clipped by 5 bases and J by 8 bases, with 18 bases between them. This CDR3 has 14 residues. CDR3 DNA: TGTGCCAGCAGCCCTTCATGGGACATCGGCGGCTACACCTTC. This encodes CASSPSWDIGGYTF.

For the CDR3, the DNA is TGCGCCAGCAGACCCTTCTACGAGCAGTACTTC. Amino acids: CASRPFYEQYF. The chain uses TRBV5-1 and TRBJ2-7; D unclear. The germline V gene has CDR1 SGHRS and CDR2 YFSETQ. V was cut by 5 bases and J by 3 bases, with 6 bases left in between. The CDR3 has 11 residues.

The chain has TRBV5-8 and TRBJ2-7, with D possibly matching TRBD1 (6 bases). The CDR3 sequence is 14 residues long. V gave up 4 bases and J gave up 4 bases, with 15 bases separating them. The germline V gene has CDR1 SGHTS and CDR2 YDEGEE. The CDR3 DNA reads TGTGCCAGCAGCACGGGACCCCAGGGGTACGAGCAGTACTTC. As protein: CASSTGPQGYEQYF.

The CDR3 loop reads CASSARSYNEQFF. The CDR3 DNA is TGCGCCAGCAGTGCCAGATCCTACAATGAGCAGTTCTTC. The V gene is TRBV5-1, the J gene TRBJ2-1; no clear D. V was shortened by 5 bases and J by 1 base, with 7 bases between the two germline ends. The CDR3 is 13 amino acids. Per germline, CDR1 SGHRS and CDR2 YFSETQ.

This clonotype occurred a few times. CDR3 nucleotides: TGCGCCAGCAGCTTGGGAGGACAGGGGGCAGAGACCCAGTACTTC. Translation: CASSLGGQGAETQYF. The chain uses TRBV5-1 and TRBJ2-5; 11 bases align to TRBD1. Germline-derived CDR1 and CDR2 are SGHRS and YFSETQ. This CDR3 is 15 amino acids long. Germline trimming cut 0 bases from V and 4 bases from J; bases unmatched to any gene: 2.

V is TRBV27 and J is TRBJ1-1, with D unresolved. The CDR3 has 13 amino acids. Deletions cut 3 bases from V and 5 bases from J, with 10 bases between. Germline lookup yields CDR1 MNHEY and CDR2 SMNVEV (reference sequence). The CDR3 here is CASSFQDGTEAFF. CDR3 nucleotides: TGTGCCAGCAGTTTCCAAGACGGAACTGAAGCTTTCTTT.

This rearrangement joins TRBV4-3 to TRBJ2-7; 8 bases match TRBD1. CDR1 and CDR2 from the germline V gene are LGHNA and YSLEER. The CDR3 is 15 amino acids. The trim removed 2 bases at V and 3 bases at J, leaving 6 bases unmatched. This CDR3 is CASSQNRGANYEQYF. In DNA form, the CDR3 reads TGCGCCAGCAGCCAAAACAGGGGGGCGAACTACGAGCAGTACTTC.

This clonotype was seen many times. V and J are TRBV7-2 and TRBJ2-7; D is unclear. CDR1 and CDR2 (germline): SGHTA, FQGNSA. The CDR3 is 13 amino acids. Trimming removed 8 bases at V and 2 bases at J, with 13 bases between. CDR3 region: CASSSSGPYEQYF. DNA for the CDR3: TGTGCCAGCTCATCGTCCGGGCCCTACGAGCAGTACTTC.

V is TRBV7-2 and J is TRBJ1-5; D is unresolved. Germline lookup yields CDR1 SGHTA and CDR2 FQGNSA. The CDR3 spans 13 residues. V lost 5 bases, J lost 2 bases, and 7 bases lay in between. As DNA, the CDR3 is TGTGCCAGCAGCCCCGTAGGCAATCAGCCCCAGCATTTT. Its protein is CASSPVGNQPQHF.

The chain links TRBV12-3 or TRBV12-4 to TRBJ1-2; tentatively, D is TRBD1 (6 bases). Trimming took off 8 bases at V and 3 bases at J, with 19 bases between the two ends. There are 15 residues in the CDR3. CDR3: CASRPGGWSHYGYTF. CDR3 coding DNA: TGTGCCAGCCGACCGGGGGGCTGGAGTCACTATGGCTACACCTTC.

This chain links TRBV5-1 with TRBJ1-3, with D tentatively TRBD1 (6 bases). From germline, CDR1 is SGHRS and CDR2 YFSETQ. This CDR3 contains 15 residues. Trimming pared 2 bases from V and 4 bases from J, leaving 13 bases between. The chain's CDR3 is CASSLQGGSGNTIYF. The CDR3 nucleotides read TGCGCCAGCAGCTTACAGGGAGGTTCGGGAAACACCATATATTTT.